This TCR beta chain was documented in a study of cytomegalovirus exposure and HLA in healthy donors. Study background: An earlier analysis identified approximately 110 million unique TCR beta sequences in 170 million or so T cells. Findings and caveats of the study: The later analysis indicated that the majority of CMV-associated TCR beta chains appeared HLA-restricted.

Remarks on this clone: What it binds is not known.

Primers included in the PCR were 60 Vbeta and 13 Jbeta primers. Method: immunoSEQ multiplex PCR; TCRdb's copy keeps in-frame clones and lacks some. This table holds 150,000 to 160,000 clones, around 80% found once. Material: PBMCs. This receptor was obtained from a woman between 35 and 50 years old in good health and CMV-seronegative.

In DNA form, the CDR3 reads TGTGCCAGCAGCGAGCAGGGGGCGGGCTATGGCTACACCTTC. This sequence encodes CASSEQGAGYGYTF. V gene TRBV6-6 combines with J gene TRBJ1-2; TRBD1 agrees at 8 bases. V gave up 6 bases and J gave up 4 bases; unmatched junction bases: 7. CDR1 is MNHNY, CDR2 SVGAGI, per germline (reference sequence). The CDR3 is 14 residues long.